A single sample gave rise to the 16 T cell receptor beta chains below, sequenced in a study of control samples from healthy donors and cancer patients. Libraries were prepared by immunoSEQ multiplex PCR; TCRdb keeps only in-frame clonotypes and omits some of them. The repertoire holds nearly 200,000 clones, approximately 91% seen once, with 1.5% to 2% in the top ten. Material for sequencing was blood. These receptors were collected from a man between 25 and 39 years old in good health.

The CDR3 is CASSQDHGGYTF. DNA of the CDR3: TGTGCCAGCAGCCAAGATCATGGAGGCTACACCTTC. The gene calls are TRBV3-1 (or the pseudogene TRBV3-2) and TRBJ1-2, with D unresolved. Germline values: CDR1 LGHDT, CDR2 YNNKEL (reference sequence). The CDR3 runs to 12 residues. V was clipped by 0 bases and J by 8 bases, with 7 bases between them.

V and J are TRBV5-4 and TRBJ2-7; perhaps TRBD1 as D (5 bases). Germline loops: CDR1 SGHNT, CDR2 YYREEE (reference sequence). V was trimmed by 4 bases and J by 2 bases, leaving 13 bases between them. The CDR3 sequence is 14 residues long. This CDR3 is CASSQGHITYEQYF. For the CDR3, the DNA is TGTGCCAGCAGCCAAGGACACATAACCTACGAGCAGTACTTC.

This chain joins TRBV19 and TRBJ2-1; D gene unclear. The CDR3 extends over 13 amino acids. The V and J ends lost 5 bases and 8 bases respectively, with 13 bases between them. The germline V gene encodes CDR1 LNHDA and CDR2 SQIVND (reference sequence). In DNA, the CDR3 is TGTGCCAGTAGTCCGACACCGAGAGATGAGCAGTTCTTC. Protein sequence: CASSPTPRDEQFF.

The chain has TRBV1 and TRBJ2-1; TRBD1 was called by the table and not checked on the DNA. TRBV1 corresponds to a pseudogene. The CDR3 runs 16 residues. CDR3: CTSSHPDRGDYNEQFF. DNA for the CDR3: TGCACCAGCAGCCACCCCGACAGAGGAGACTACAATGAGCAGTTCTTC.

The chain combines TRBV2 with TRBJ1-6; no clear D. The CDR3 is 14 residues long. V was shortened by 11 bases and J by 5 bases, with 16 bases between the two germline ends. CDR1 and CDR2 from the germline V gene are SNHLY and FYNNEI. The CDR3 DNA is TGTGCCGTTCCTCAAGGGATAAATAATTCACCCCTCCACTTT. Residues: CAVPQGINNSPLHF.

The V gene is TRBV7-8, the J gene TRBJ1-2, with D perhaps TRBD1 (6 bases). V lost 6 bases, J lost 4 bases, and 12 bases lay in between. Germline V lookup: CDR1 SGHVS, CDR2 FQNEAQ. The length of the CDR3 is 13 residues. As DNA, the CDR3 is TGTGCCAGCAGACCTACAGGGACCTATGGCTACACCTTC. Protein sequence: CASRPTGTYGYTF.

This chain connects TRBV27 to TRBJ1-1, with a weak D call TRBD1 (5 bases). Germline CDR1 is MNHEY and CDR2 is SMNVEV (reference sequence). V lost 7 bases to trimming and J lost 5 bases, with 11 bases between them. The CDR3 totals 12 residues. The CDR3 DNA reads as TGTGCCAGCATCGGGGCCCGAACTGAAGCTTTCTTT. Amino acid sequence: CASIGARTEAFF.

The V call is TRBV7-2, the J call TRBJ1-2, with D hard to call. Trimming removed 1 base from V and 5 bases from J, with 17 bases in between. Germline CDR1 is SGHTA and CDR2 is FQGNSA. The CDR3 covers 16 residues. CDR3 amino acids: CASSLEVWAAAYGYTF. Here the CDR3 DNA reads TGTGCCAGCAGCTTAGAAGTATGGGCGGCTGCTTATGGCTACACCTTC.

The J gene is TRBJ2-7, the V gene TRBV12-3 or TRBV12-4; 9 bases line up with TRBD1. CDR3 length: 12 residues. V gave up 6 bases and J gave up 6 bases; unmatched junction bases: 3. For the CDR3, the DNA is TGTGCCAGCAGAGGGACAGGGTTCGAGCAGTACTTC. Translated: CASRGTGFEQYF.

The gene calls are TRBV19 and TRBJ2-3, with 10 bases lining up with TRBD1. The germline CDR1 and CDR2 sequences are LNHDA and SQIVND (reference sequence). The ends lost 4 bases at V and 1 base at J; junction bases unmatched: 2. The CDR3 is 15 residues long. The CDR3 loop is CASSRTGGGTDTQYF. For the CDR3, the DNA is TGTGCCAGTAGTAGGACAGGGGGGGGCACAGATACGCAGTATTTT.

The chain is built from TRBV12-3 or TRBV12-4 and TRBJ2-3; D not certain. This CDR3 is built from 11 residues. V was pared by 4 bases and J by 8 bases, with 7 bases between. DNA of the CDR3: TGTGCCAGCAGTTGGGCAGGTACGCAGTATTTT. Protein sequence: CASSWAGTQYF.

The V gene is TRBV2, the J gene TRBJ1-6, with 8 nucleotides matching TRBD1. The germline V gene has CDR1 SNHLY and CDR2 FYNNEI. This CDR3 has 16 amino acids. V gave up 3 bases and J gave up 10 bases; unmatched junction bases: 11. The CDR3 nucleotides are TGTGCCAGCAGTGACTTACCGGGACAGGTCGGATCACCCCTCCACTTT. This gives the protein CASSDLPGQVGSPLHF. The whole variable domain, remainder taken from reference TRBV2 and TRBJ1-6, is EPEVTQTPSHQVTQMGQEVILRCVPISNHLYFYWYRQILGQKVEFLVSFYNNEISEKSEIFDDQFSVERPDGSNFTLKIRSTKLEDSAMYFCASSDLPGQVGSPLHFGNGTRLTVT.

In its sample, this clone was seen once. The V and J genes are TRBV7-2 and TRBJ2-1; D may be TRBD2 (7 bases). The CDR3 is made up of 18 amino acids. CDR1 and CDR2 (germline): SGHTA, FQGNSA. Trimming took 0 bases from V and 7 from J, leaving 22 bases between them. Here the CDR3 reads CASSLALGMRGGGNEQFF. The CDR3 DNA reads TGTGCCAGCAGCTTAGCGCTAGGAATGAGGGGGGGCGGAAATGAGCAGTTCTTC.

The CDR3 reads CASMHAGPGIGTEAFF. The CDR3, as DNA: TGTGCCAGTATGCACGCGGGCCCCGGAATCGGCACTGAAGCTTTCTTT. The chain carries TRBV19 and TRBJ1-1, with D uncertain. Germline-derived CDR1 and CDR2 are LNHDA and SQIVND (reference sequence). The CDR3 covers 16 residues. Trimming pared 7 bases from V and 4 bases from J, leaving 22 bases between.

This chain links TRBV7-9 with TRBJ1-6; maybe TRBD1 (5 bases). Per the germline V gene, CDR1 is SEHNR and CDR2 is FQNEAQ (reference sequence). V was clipped by 4 bases and J by 9 bases, with 13 bases between them. The CDR3 is made up of 14 amino acids. The CDR3 DNA follows: TGTGCCAGCAGCTATGGGGTGAGGGGTTCACCCCTCCACTTT. It encodes CASSYGVRGSPLHF.

V usage is TRBV19 and J usage is TRBJ2-2; the D gene could be TRBD1 or TRBD2 (5 bases each). Germline V gene lookup returns CDR1 LNHDA and CDR2 SQIVND (reference sequence). The CDR3 covers 12 residues. V gave up 7 bases and J gave up 6 bases, with 9 bases separating them. The CDR3 coding sequence is TGTGCCAGTACCCGAGGGGCCGGGGAGCTGTTTTTT. It codes for CASTRGAGELFF.